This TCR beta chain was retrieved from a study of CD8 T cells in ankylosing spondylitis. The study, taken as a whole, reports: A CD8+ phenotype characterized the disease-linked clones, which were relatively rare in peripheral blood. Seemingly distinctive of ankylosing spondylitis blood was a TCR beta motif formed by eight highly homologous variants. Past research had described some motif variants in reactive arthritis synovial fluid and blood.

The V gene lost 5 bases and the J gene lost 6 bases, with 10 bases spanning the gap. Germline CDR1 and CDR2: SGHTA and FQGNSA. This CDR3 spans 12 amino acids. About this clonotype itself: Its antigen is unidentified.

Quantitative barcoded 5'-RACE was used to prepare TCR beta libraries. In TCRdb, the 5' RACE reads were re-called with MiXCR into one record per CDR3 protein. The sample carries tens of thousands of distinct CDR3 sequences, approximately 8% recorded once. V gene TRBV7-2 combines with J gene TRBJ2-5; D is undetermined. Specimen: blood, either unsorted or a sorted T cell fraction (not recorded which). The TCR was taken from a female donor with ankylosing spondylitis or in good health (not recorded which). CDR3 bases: TGTGCCAGCAGCCAAAGTGGGAAGACCCAGTACTTC. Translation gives CASSQSGKTQYF.